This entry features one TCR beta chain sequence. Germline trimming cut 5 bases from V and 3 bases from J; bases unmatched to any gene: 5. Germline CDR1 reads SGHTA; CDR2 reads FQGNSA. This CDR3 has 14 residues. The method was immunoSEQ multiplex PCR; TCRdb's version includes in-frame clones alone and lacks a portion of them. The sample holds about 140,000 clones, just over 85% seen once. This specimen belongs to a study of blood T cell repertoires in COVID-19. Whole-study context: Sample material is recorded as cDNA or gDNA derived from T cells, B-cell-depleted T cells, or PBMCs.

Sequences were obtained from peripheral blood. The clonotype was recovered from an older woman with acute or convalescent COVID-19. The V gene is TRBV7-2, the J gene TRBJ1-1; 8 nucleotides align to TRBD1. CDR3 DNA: TGTGCCAGCAGCCCCCAGACAGGGGACACTGAAGCTTTCTTT. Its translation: CASSPQTGDTEAFF.